The clone carrying this TCR beta chain was seen ten or more times. The antigen remains unidentified. 5'RACE with 10-nucleotide random UMIs produced the cDNA. TCRdb fed the 5' RACE reads into MiXCR, producing one record per CDR3 protein. The sample includes more than 9,000 distinct CDR3 sequences, around a fifth seen only once; the top ten take 50%. Use was made of about a million CD4+ or CD8+ T cells in sorted libraries. These data originate in a study of neurological immune-mediated disorders. General study points: The highest TCR clonal expansion occurred in HTLV-1-associated myelopathy; multiple sclerosis fell below healthy controls. No sharing of CDR3 amino acid sequences was observed among expanded clones across subjects, suggesting private repertoires in all groups.

The specimen sequenced was CD8+ T cells from blood. This clonotype was sampled from a woman in her sixties or seventies with HTLV-1-associated myelopathy (HAM/TSP).

This CDR3 is CASSLRLTGASSYEQYF. The CDR3 DNA reads as TGCGCCAGCAGCTTACGGTTGACAGGGGCCAGCTCCTACGAGCAGTACTTC. The V gene is TRBV5-1, the J gene TRBJ2-7; TRBD1 matches at 8 bases. Trimming removed 2 bases from V and 0 bases from J; junction bases left unmatched: 10. Germline V CDR1 and CDR2: SGHRS, YFSETQ. CDR3 length: 17 residues.